This TCR beta chain was found in a study of shared clonotypes between healthy human individuals. Study results and limitations: A generally larger estimated richness was seen in naive subsets than in memory subsets. Generation probability values for non-shared clonotypes were lower than those for clonotypes shared by all four donors.

On this clone: Its cognate antigen is unknown.

The repertoire was sequenced with immunoSEQ multiplex PCR; TCRdb's copy has only in-frame clones and lacks some. The table shows about 2.3 million clones, with around 93% occurring only once. In germline, CDR1 is MNHNY, CDR2 SVGAGI (reference sequence). After removal of 2 bases from V and 3 bases from J, the junction contained 4 bases not matched to a gene. This CDR3 region has 14 residues. This sequence joins TRBV6-6 and TRBJ2-7, with TRBD1 matching over 7 bases. The sequence came from a man aged 18 to 35 in good health. Some clones in this sample may be carry-over from other donors' samples. Sample: naive CD4+ T cells from PBMCs. The subset denotes: CD45RA+ positively selected. CDR3 amino acids: CASSYRRDSYEQYF. In nucleotides, the CDR3 is TGTGCCAGCAGTTACAGAAGGGACAGCTACGAGCAGTACTTC.